Listed below are T cell receptor beta chains from one sample, sequenced in a study of memory CD4+ T cells and cytomegalovirus serostatus. Only in-frame clones appear in the TCRdb table, and some are missing; sequencing was by immunoSEQ multiplex PCR. Of fewer than 40,000 clones listed, 78% were seen once; the top ten hold around 0.77%. Sequencing input: memory CD4+ T cells from blood. The receptors stem from an adult in good health and CMV-seronegative. The CDR3 runs from the conserved cysteine through the conserved F or W.

TRBJ2-7	TRBV10-2	CASRVPGQLYEQYF
TRBJ2-1	TRBV7-7	CASSLHLAGGQQFF
TRBJ1-2	TRBV6-6	CASSYSIGAGYTF
TRBJ2-7	TRBV5-6	CASSSGAYEQYF
TRBJ1-2	TRBV5-1	CASSLYRPLDGYTF
TRBJ1-1	TRBV10-1	CASSPTWTGGNTEAFF
TRBJ2-5	TRBV7-9	CASSRSSGKETQYF
TRBJ2-1	TRBV6-1	CASTAIRTVHEQFF
TRBJ1-5	TRBV14	CASSPSRDQPQHF
TRBJ2-2	TRBV11-2	CASSLGASGANTGELFF
TRBJ2-5	TRBV2	CASTRDWGVVETQYF
TRBJ1-2	TRBV6-6	CASGKTLYGYTF
TRBJ2-7	TRBV7-9	CASSLSSYEQYF
TRBJ2-3	TRBV7-7	CASSPGHSTDTQYF
TRBJ1-6	TRBV7-2	CASSLNRDSPLHF
TRBJ2-1	TRBV7-2	CASSFTQRGRKNEQFF
TRBJ1-2	TRBV30	CAWRQPGLDPFNYGYTF
TRBJ1-1	TRBV20-1	CSASLSTEAFF
TRBJ2-7	TRBV2	CASSERRGSYEQYF
TRBJ2-3	TRBV19	CASSLQVTDTQYF
TRBJ1-6	TRBV11-2	CASSLEGQNNSPLHF
TRBJ1-2	TRBV7-3	CASRSSGRLYGYTF
TRBJ2-2	TRBV9	CASSVGLALNTGELFF
TRBJ2-2	TRBV9	CASKDTGELFF
TRBJ2-1	TRBV2	CASSGNWLALSLNEQFF
TRBJ2-5	TRBV5-6	CASSLRTGGRETQYF
TRBJ1-2	TRBV7-6	CASSLDPQGSRYGYTF